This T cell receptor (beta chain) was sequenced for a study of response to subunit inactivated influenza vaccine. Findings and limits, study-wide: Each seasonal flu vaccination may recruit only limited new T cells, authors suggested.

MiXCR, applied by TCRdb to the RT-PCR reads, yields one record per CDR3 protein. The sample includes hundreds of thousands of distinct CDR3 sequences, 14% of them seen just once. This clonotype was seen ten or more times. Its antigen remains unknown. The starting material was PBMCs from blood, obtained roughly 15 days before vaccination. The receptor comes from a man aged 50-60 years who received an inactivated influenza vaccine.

CDR3 region: CSVAESTDTQYF. In DNA, the CDR3 is TGCAGCGTTGCGGAGAGCACAGATACGCAGTATTTT. The chain employs TRBV29-1 and TRBJ2-3, with D uncertain. The V end lost 4 bases, the J end lost 0 bases, and 5 bases lay between the germline ends. The CDR3 sequence is 12 residues long. Germline loops: CDR1 SQVTM, CDR2 ANQGSEA.